This entry features one TCR beta chain sequence. The count of this clonotype is one. Its target antigen remains unknown. The input lacks base qualities; no much larger clone sits a single base away. Sequenced on an Illumina HiSeq 2500. TCR beta libraries were prepared by quantitative 5'-RACE with molecular barcodes. Processing in the source paper ran as follows. A new computational method based on a probabilistic model of VDJ rearrangement was used to identify disease-linked TCR variants. The public reads were reprocessed in TCRdb via fastp at Q25 and MiXCR, keeping in-frame beta chains. Rows are unified per CDR3 protein, each entry keeping the most common DNA and genes. What appears here as the V and J calls and clone size reflects TCRdb's work, not the paper's. Counted in this sample were approximately 400,000 distinct CDR3 sequences; about 25% of them appeared once. Approximately 1% of the sample rests with the top ten.

This record comes from a study of CD8 T cells in ankylosing spondylitis (dated by TCRdb to 2015 to 2018). Background for the entire study: T cell receptor beta repertoires were profiled in healthy donors and ankylosing spondylitis patients so that disease-linked TCR variants could be found. The full study cohort was made up of under 30 ankylosing spondylitis patients and 108 healthy donors. Peripheral blood samples were taken, and synovial fluid was additionally collected from ankylosing spondylitis patients.

There are 13 amino acids in the CDR3, from cysteine to phenylalanine inclusive. CDR3 DNA is the only sequence kept; it has 39 bases, read in frame from the first base. CDR1 and CDR2 (DFQATT, SNEGSKA) derive from the germline V gene (reference sequence). Trimming leaves V shorter by 6 bases and J shorter by 4 bases, with the junction holding 7 bases beyond the gene matches. Results and caveats for the whole study, not just this receptor: In peripheral blood, the disease-linked clones were found at relatively low frequencies and had a CD8+ phenotype. The disease-linked clones were reported as significantly enriched in matched synovial fluid samples from ankylosing spondylitis patients. Some TCR beta motif variants had previously been reported in synovial fluid and blood of reactive arthritis patients, which suggested common disease-initiation mechanisms. A TCR beta motif of eight highly homologous amino acid variants appeared characteristic of blood from ankylosing spondylitis patients.

Sequenced input: blood, either unsorted or a sorted T cell fraction (not recorded which). This receptor chain uses TRBV20-1 and TRBJ2-3; TRBD2 fits 7 bases in the junction. This clonotype was sampled from a male donor with ankylosing spondylitis. The DNA sequence is TGCAGTGCCATTCAGCGGGGCCCAGATACGCAGTATTTT. This codes for CSAIQRGPDTQYF.